This T cell receptor beta chain appears in the sequencing data of a study of blood T cell repertoires in COVID-19. Study context: Some COVID-19 samples were acute and others convalescent; all came from the United States, Italy and Spain.

This clone was recorded only once. In the study's own analysis: Estimation of nucleated cell counts was performed using reference gene primer amplification. Method: immunoSEQ multiplex PCR; TCRdb's copy keeps in-frame clones and lacks some. V, J and clone size reflect that table, while D and trimming were determined from the DNA. The profile covers 250,000 to 300,000 clones, with around 90% appearing a single time and about 0.8% taken by the ten largest. The CDR3 contains 15 residues. The J segment lost 5 bases and the V segment lost 3 bases, leaving 3 bases of the junction unmatched. Germline loops: CDR1 LNHDA, CDR2 SQIVND (reference sequence).

Sequences were obtained from peripheral blood. The chain combines TRBV19 with TRBJ2-2, with TRBD2 matching 10 bases. The origin of this receptor is a woman between 25 and 40 years old with acute or convalescent COVID-19. The CDR3 protein is CASSILAGGTGELFF. As DNA, the CDR3 is TGTGCCAGTAGTATTTTAGCGGGAGGTACCGGGGAGCTGTTTTTT.